The T cell receptor (beta chain) under discussion was sequenced for a study of STAT3 mutations in large granular lymphocyte leukemia. Background on the study: Canonical activating STAT3 mutations were detected in roughly half of the longitudinally sequenced T-LGLL patients.

This clone was recorded once. The antigen is undetermined. Study findings and constraints: At least one immunodominant TCR beta clonotype appeared in every T-cell large granular lymphocyte leukemia patient. In about 30% of the 18 patients, new TCR clonotypes emerged after therapy. Persisting codominant clonotypes may have hidden a small pathogenic clone. Samples missed the first appearance of the clone.

Some clones are missing from TCRdb's copy, which holds only in-frame ones; the method was immunoSEQ multiplex PCR. The sample lists approximately 15,000 clones, around 90% occurring once. CDR1 is MDHEN, CDR2 SYDVKM, per germline. Trimming took off 3 bases at V and 5 bases at J, with 4 bases between the two ends. The CDR3 consists of 11 residues. The sequence came from a woman aged 45 to 65 with T-cell large granular lymphocyte leukemia. Some clones in this sample may be carry-over from other donors' samples. The rearrangement joins TRBV28 to TRBJ1-2, with unresolved D. Material for sequencing was peripheral blood mononuclear cells. CDR3: CASSFFYGYTF. CDR3 DNA sequence: TGTGCCAGCAGTTTCTTTTATGGCTACACCTTC.